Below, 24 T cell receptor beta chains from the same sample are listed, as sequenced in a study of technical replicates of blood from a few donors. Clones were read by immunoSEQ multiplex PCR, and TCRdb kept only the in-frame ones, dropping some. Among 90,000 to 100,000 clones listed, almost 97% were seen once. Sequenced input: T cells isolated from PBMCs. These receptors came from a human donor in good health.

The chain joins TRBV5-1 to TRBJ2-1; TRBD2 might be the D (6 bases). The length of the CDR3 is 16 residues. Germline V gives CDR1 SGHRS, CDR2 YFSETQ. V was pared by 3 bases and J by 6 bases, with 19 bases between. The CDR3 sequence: CASSSGLSRSPNEQFF. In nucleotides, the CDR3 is TGCGCCAGCAGCTCAGGACTATCCCGCTCCCCCAATGAGCAGTTCTTC. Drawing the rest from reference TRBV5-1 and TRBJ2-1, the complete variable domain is KAGVTQTPRYLIKTRGQQVTLSCSPISGHRSVSWYQQTPGQGLQFLFEYFSETQRNKGNFPGRFSGRQFSNSRSEMNVSTLELGDSALYLCASSSGLSRSPNEQFFGPGTRLTVL.

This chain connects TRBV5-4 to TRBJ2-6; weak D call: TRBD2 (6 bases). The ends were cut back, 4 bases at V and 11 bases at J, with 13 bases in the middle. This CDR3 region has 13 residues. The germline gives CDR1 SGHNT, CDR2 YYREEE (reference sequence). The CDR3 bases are TGTGCCAGCAGCCCTTGGGGGGAATACGTCCTGACTTTC. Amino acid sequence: CASSPWGEYVLTF. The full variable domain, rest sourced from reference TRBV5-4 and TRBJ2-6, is ETGVTQSPTHLIKTRGQQVTLRCSSQSGHNTVSWYQQALGQGPQFIFQYYREEENGRGNFPPRFSGLQFPNYSSELNVNALELDDSALYLCASSPWGEYVLTFGAGSRLTVL.

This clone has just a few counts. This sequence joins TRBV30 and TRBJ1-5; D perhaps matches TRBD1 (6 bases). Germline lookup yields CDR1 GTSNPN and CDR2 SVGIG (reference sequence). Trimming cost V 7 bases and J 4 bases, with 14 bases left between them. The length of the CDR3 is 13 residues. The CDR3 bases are TGTGCCTTTCAACACAGGGAGAATCAGCCCCAGCATTTT. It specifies CAFQHRENQPQHF.

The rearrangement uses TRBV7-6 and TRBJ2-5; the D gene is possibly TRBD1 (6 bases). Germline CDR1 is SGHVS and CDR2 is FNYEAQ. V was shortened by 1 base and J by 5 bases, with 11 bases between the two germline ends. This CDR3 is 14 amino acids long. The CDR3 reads CASSLVGGSETQYF. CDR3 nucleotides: TGTGCCAGCAGCTTAGTAGGGGGTTCGGAGACCCAGTACTTC.

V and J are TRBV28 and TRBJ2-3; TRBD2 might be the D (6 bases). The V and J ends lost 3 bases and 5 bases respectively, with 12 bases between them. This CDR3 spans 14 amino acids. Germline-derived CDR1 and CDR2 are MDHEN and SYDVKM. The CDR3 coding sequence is TGTGCCAGCAGTTTCATAAGCGGGCAAGATACGCAGTATTTT. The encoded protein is CASSFISGQDTQYF.

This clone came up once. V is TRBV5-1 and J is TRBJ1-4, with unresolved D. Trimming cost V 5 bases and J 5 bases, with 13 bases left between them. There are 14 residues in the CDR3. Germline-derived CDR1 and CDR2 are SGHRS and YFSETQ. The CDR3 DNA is TGCGCCAGCAGTTCGGCAGGTCTAAATGAAAAACTGTTTTTT. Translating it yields CASSSAGLNEKLFF.

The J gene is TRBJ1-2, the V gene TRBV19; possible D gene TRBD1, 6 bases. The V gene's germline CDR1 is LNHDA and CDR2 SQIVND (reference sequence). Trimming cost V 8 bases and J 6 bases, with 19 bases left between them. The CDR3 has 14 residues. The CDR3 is CASGLLWDIDGYTF. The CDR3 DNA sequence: TGTGCCAGTGGGCTACTCTGGGACATCGATGGCTACACCTTC.

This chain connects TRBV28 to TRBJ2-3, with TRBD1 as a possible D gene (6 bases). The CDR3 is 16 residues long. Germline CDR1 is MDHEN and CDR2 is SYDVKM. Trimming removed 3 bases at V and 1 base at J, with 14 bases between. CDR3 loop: CASSLGWGLGTDTQYF. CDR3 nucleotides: TGTGCCAGCAGTTTGGGTTGGGGGCTCGGCACAGATACGCAGTATTTT.

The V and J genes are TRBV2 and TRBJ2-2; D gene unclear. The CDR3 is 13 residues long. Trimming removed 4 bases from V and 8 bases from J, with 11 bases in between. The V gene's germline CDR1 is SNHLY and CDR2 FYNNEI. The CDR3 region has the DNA TGTGCCAGCAGTGCTTTGAGAACTGGGGAGCTGTTTTTT. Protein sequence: CASSALRTGELFF.

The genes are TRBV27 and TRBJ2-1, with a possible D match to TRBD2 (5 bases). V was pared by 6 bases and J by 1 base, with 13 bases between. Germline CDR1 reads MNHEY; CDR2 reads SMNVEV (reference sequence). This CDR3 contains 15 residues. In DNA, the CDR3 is TGTGCCAGCAGATCCAGAGGGAGTTCCTACAATGAGCAGTTCTTC. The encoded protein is CASRSRGSSYNEQFF.

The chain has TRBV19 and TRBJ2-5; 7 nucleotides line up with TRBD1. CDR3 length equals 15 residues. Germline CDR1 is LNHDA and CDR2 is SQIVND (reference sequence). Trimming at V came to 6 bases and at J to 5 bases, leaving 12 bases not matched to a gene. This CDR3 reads CASSGQVVPRETQYF. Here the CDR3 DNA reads TGTGCCAGTAGCGGACAGGTTGTTCCAAGGGAGACCCAGTACTTC. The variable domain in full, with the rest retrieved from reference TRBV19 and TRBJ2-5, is DGGITQSPKYLFRKEGQNVTLSCEQNLNHDAMYWYRQDPGQGLRLIYYSQIVNDFQKGDIAEGYSVSREKKESFPLTVTSAQKNPTAFYLCASSGQVVPRETQYFGPGTRLLVL.

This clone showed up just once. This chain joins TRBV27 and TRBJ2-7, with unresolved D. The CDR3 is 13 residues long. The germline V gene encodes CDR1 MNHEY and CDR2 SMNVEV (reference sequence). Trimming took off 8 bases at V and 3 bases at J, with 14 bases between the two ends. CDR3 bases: TGTGCCAGCGCTCCATTTCAGTTCTACGAGCAGTACTTC. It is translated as CASAPFQFYEQYF.

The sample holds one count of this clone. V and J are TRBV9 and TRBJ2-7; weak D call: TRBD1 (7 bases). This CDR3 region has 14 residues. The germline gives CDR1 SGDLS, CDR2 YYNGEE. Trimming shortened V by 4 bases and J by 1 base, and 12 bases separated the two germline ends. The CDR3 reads CASSSGGQSYEQYF. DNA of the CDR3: TGTGCCAGCAGCTCCGGGGGACAGTCCTACGAGCAGTACTTC.

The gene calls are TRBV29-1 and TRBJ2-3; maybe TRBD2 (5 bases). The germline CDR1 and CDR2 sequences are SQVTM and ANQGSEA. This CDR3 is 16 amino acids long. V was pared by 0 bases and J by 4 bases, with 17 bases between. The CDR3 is CSVEDPDFLVADTQYF. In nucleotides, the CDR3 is TGCAGCGTTGAAGACCCGGACTTTTTAGTTGCAGATACGCAGTATTTT.

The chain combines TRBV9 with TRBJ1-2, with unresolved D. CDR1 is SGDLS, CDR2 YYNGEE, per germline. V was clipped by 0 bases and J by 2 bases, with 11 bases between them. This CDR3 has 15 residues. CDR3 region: CASSVEPSRNYGYTF. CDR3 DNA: TGTGCCAGCAGCGTAGAACCGTCCAGGAACTATGGCTACACCTTC.

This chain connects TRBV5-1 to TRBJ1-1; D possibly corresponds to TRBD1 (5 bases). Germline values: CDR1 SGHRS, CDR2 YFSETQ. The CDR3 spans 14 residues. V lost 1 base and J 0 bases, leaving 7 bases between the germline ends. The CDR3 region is CASSLRQMNTEAFF. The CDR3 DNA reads TGCGCCAGCAGCTTGCGACAGATGAACACTGAAGCTTTCTTT.

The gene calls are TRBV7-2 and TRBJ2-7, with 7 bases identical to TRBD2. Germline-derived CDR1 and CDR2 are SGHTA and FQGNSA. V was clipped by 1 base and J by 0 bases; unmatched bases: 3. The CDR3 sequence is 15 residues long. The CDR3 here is CASSLGRTSSYEQYF. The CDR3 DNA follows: TGTGCCAGCAGCTTAGGGAGGACTAGCTCCTACGAGCAGTACTTC.

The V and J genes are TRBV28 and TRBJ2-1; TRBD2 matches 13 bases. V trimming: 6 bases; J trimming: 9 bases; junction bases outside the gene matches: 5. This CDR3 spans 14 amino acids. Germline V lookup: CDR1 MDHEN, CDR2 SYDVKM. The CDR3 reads CASRPTSGRVEQFF. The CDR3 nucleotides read TGTGCCAGCAGGCCAACTAGCGGGAGGGTTGAGCAGTTCTTC.

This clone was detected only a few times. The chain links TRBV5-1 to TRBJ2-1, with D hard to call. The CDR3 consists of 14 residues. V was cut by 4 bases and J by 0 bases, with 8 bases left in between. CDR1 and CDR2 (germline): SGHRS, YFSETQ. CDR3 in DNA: TGCGCCAGCAGCCCGGTTAGCTCCTACAATGAGCAGTTCTTC. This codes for CASSPVSSYNEQFF.

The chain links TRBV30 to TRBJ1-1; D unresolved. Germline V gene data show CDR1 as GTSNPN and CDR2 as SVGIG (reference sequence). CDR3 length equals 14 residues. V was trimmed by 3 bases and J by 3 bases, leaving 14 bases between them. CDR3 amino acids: CAWSPVPRDTEAFF. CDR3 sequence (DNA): TGTGCCTGGAGCCCTGTTCCGAGGGACACTGAAGCTTTCTTT.

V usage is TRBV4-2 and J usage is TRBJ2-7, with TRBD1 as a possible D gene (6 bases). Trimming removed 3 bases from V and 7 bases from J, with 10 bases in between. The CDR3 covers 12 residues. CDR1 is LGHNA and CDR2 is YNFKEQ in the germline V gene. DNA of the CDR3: TGTGCCAGCAGCCACCAAACAGGGGAGCAGTACTTC. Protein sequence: CASSHQTGEQYF.

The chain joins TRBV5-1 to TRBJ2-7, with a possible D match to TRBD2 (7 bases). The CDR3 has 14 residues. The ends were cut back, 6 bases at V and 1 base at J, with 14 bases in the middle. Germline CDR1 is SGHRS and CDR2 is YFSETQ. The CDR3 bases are TGCGCCAGCAAGCGGGACACCTCTTCCTACGAGCAGTACTTC. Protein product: CASKRDTSSYEQYF.

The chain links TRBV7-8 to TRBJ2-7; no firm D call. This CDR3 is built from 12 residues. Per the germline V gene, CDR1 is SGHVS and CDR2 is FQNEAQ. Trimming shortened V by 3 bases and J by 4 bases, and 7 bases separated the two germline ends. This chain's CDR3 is CASSFVSYEQYF. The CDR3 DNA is TGTGCCAGCAGCTTCGTTAGTTACGAGCAGTACTTC.

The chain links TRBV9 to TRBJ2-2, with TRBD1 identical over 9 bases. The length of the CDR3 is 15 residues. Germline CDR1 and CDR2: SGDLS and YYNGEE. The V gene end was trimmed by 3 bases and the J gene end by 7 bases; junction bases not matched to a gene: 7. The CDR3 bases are TGTGCCAGCAGCGCTCTACAGGGGGCAAACGGGGAGCTGTTTTTT. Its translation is CASSALQGANGELFF.